A selection of T cell receptor beta chains follows, all from one sample in a study of T cell responses to AZD1222 COVID-19 vaccine. Profiling relied on immunoSEQ multiplex PCR, and the TCRdb table lists in-frame clones only, not all of them. The sample contains around 94,000 clones, 88% of which appear only once. Sequencing used peripheral blood, obtained on day 0 of AZD1222 vaccination. These receptors all come from an adult in good health. Each CDR3 is given with its conserved first and last residue. The D gene is left open where the match is weak. Clone sizes are given selectively: once, few, many, or a class where the clone is expanded.

V	size	D	J	DNA	CDR3
TRBV6-2/TRBV6-3	.	TRBD2	TRBJ2-4	TGTGCCAGCAGTACCGAGCGGGGCTTAGCCAAAAACATTCAGTACTTC	CASSTERGLAKNIQYF
TRBV30	.	.	TRBJ1-2	TGTGCCTGGATCAATCCAACTTTAAGGGGCGGAAGGAACTATGGCTACACCTTC	CAWINPTLRGGRNYGYTF
TRBV6-5	.	.	TRBJ2-2	TGTGCCAGCAGCCAAGACAGAACCGGGGAGCTGTTTTTT	CASSQDRTGELFF
TRBV28	.	.	TRBJ2-2	TGTGCCAGCACGGGGTCCCCCACCGGCGGGGAGCTGTTTTTT	CASTGSPTGGELFF
TRBV7-3	.	TRBD2	TRBJ2-3	TGTGCCAGCAGTTCGGGACTAATGACAGATACGCAGTATTTT	CASSSGLMTDTQYF
TRBV14	.	TRBD1	TRBJ2-7	TGTGCCAGCAGCCCTCGGACAGGGCGCAACGAGCAGTACTTC	CASSPRTGRNEQYF
TRBV10-3	.	.	TRBJ1-5	TGTGCCATACAACAGGGAAATCAGCCCCAGCATTTT	CAIQQGNQPQHF
TRBV11-3	.	TRBD2	TRBJ2-2	TGTGCCAGCAGCATAAGGTCGGGGGGAGGCACCGGGGAGCTGTTTTTT	CASSIRSGGGTGELFF
TRBV7-2	.	TRBD1	TRBJ1-3	TGTGCCAGCAGCCCAGGGGGAGGGGGCTCTGGAAACACCATATATTTT	CASSPGGGGSGNTIYF
TRBV28	.	.	TRBJ2-5	TGTGCCAGCAGTTTAGTTCACCAAGAGACCCAGTACTTC	CASSLVHQETQYF
TRBV7-8	.	.	TRBJ1-5	TGTGCCAGCAGCTCCGGGACGGGCAATCAGCCCCAGCATTTT	CASSSGTGNQPQHF
TRBV29-1	once	.	TRBJ2-7	TGCAGCGTAGGGCGACAGGCCCCCCCCTACGAGCAGTACTTC	CSVGRQAPPYEQYF
TRBV21-1	once	.	TRBJ1-4	TGTGCCAGCAGCAAAACCTTAAAGTACAGGGCAACTAATGAAAAACTGTTTTTT	CASSKTLKYRATNEKLFF
TRBV6-1	.	.	TRBJ1-2	TGTGCCAGCAGTGAAGATTGGGGAGGTGATGGCTACACCTTC	CASSEDWGGDGYTF
TRBV28	once	TRBD1	TRBJ1-2	TGTGCCAGCAGGGACAGGGGGCGAGGCTACACCTTC	CASRDRGRGYTF
TRBV6-4	few	.	TRBJ2-3	TGTGCCAGCAGTGACTCTAAGAAGTATTTT	CASSDSKKYF
TRBV6-6	.	.	TRBJ1-1	TGTGCCAGCAGTTACGGGGGGCAAGGAACTGAAGCTTTCTTT	CASSYGGQGTEAFF
TRBV7-2	.	.	TRBJ2-7	TGTGCCAGCAGCTTAGGTGGATCACAGGCATTATACGGACAGTACTTC	CASSLGGSQALYGQYF
TRBV9	.	TRBD2	TRBJ2-4	TGTGCCAGCAGCGAGAGAGCGGGGGGGCCCCAAAACATTCAGTACTTC	CASSERAGGPQNIQYF
TRBV18	once	.	TRBJ2-3	TGTGCCAGCTCACTCTACAGCAGCACAGATACGCAGTATTTT	CASSLYSSTDTQYF
TRBV7-8	.	.	TRBJ2-7	TGTGCCAGCAGCTTAGGCCGGGGTTCCTACGAGCAGTACTTC	CASSLGRGSYEQYF
TRBV10-3	few	.	TRBJ1-5	TGTGCCATCAGTGACGGTCAGGGCGGTCAGCCCCAGCATTTT	CAISDGQGGQPQHF
TRBV12-3/TRBV12-4	.	.	TRBJ2-3	TGTGCCAGCAGTTTGGTAGGGGCAGATACGCAGTATTTT	CASSLVGADTQYF
TRBV28	.	.	TRBJ2-7	TGTGCCAGCAGTTTACACAACTCCTACGAGCAGTACTTC	CASSLHNSYEQYF
TRBV30	once	TRBD1	TRBJ1-2	TGTGCCTGGAGTCACAACAGGGGAGCGGCTGATGGCTACACCTTC	CAWSHNRGAADGYTF
TRBV3-1/TRBV3-2	.	.	TRBJ2-1	TGTGCCAGCAGCCAAGTCCGGCTTTGGAATGAGCAGTTCTTC	CASSQVRLWNEQFF
TRBV6-5	once	.	TRBJ1-2	TGTGCCAGCAGACCCACTTGGGGCAGGGCCGGTGGCTACACCTTC	CASRPTWGRAGGYTF
TRBV6-5	.	.	TRBJ1-2	TGTGCCAGCAGTTATGGGCAGATGTATGGCTACACCTTC	CASSYGQMYGYTF
TRBV3-1/TRBV3-2	once	TRBD2	TRBJ2-5	TGTGCCAGCAGCCTACTAGCGGGGAACCAGTACTTC	CASSLLAGNQYF
TRBV29-1	.	.	TRBJ1-5	TGCAGCGGAGGAGGGGCCAATCAGCCCCAGCATTTT	CSGGGANQPQHF
TRBV11-2	few	.	TRBJ1-1	TGTGCCAGCAGCTTAGGGGTGGGGGGATTGAACACTGAAGCTTTCTTT	CASSLGVGGLNTEAFF
TRBV7-8	.	TRBD1	TRBJ1-2	TGTGCCAGCAGCTTAGCCGAGACAGGGGACTATGGCTACACCTTC	CASSLAETGDYGYTF
TRBV27	.	.	TRBJ1-4	TGTGCCAGCAGTTACAGGGCTGGGGCAACTAATGAAAAACTGTTTTTT	CASSYRAGATNEKLFF
TRBV4-2	few	.	TRBJ1-2	TGTGCCAGCAGCCGACCCGTCGGGGGGCCGGATGGCTACACCTTC	CASSRPVGGPDGYTF
TRBV3-1/TRBV3-2	.	.	TRBJ2-7	TGTGCCAGCAGCCAAGCACGAGTTGGCGAGCAGTACTTC	CASSQARVGEQYF
TRBV29-1	.	.	TRBJ2-2	TGCAGCGCCGAGGGTCCAGGCCGTGGCGGGGAGCTGTTTTTT	CSAEGPGRGGELFF
TRBV9	.	.	TRBJ2-5	TGTGCCAGCAGCGCGAGCGGAGACGTCCTGGTGACCCAGTACTTC	CASSASGDVLVTQYF
TRBV7-2	.	TRBD1	TRBJ1-1	TGTGCCAGCAGCTTCCAGGGGGCGAACACTGAAGCTTTCTTT	CASSFQGANTEAFF
TRBV7-2	.	.	TRBJ1-1	TGTGCCAGCAGCTTAGGGGCAGGAGCCATGAACACTGAAGCTTTCTTT	CASSLGAGAMNTEAFF
TRBV10-1	.	.	TRBJ2-5	TGCGCCAGCAGTCCCAGGTTTGGGCCTCAAGAGACCCAGTACTTC	CASSPRFGPQETQYF
TRBV6-6	.	TRBD1	TRBJ1-2	TGTGCCAGCAGTGATCCAGGGGGCACCCACTATGGCTACACCTTC	CASSDPGGTHYGYTF
TRBV30	.	.	TRBJ1-5	TGTGCCTGGAGTTCTTTTAGCAATCAGCCCCAGCATTTT	CAWSSFSNQPQHF
TRBV5-3	.	.	TRBJ2-7	TGTGCCAGAAGCTTGGACTACCCCTACGAGCAGTACTTC	CARSLDYPYEQYF
TRBV4-2	.	.	TRBJ2-3	TGTGCCAGCAGCCAAGACCGGACTACCTACCAGTATTTT	CASSQDRTTYQYF
TRBV4-2	once	.	TRBJ2-2	TGTGCCAGCAGCTTGACTCCGGGAACCAACACCGGGGAGCTGTTTTTT	CASSLTPGTNTGELFF
TRBV2	.	.	TRBJ1-2	TGTGCCAGCAGTCTGAGATTTTACCGATGGACCTATGGCTACACCTTC	CASSLRFYRWTYGYTF
TRBV5-1	once	TRBD1	TRBJ1-1	TGCGCCAGCAGCTTGTTGACAGGGAAGAACACTGAAGCTTTCTTT	CASSLLTGKNTEAFF
TRBV6-6	.	TRBD1	TRBJ1-2	TGTGCCAGCAGTTACGATGGACAGGGGGCGAATGGCTACACCTTC	CASSYDGQGANGYTF
TRBV6-5	.	.	TRBJ1-1	TGTGCCAGCATAAACCACATGAACACTGAAGCTTTCTTT	CASINHMNTEAFF
TRBV28	.	.	TRBJ1-1	TGTGCCAGCAGTTTAATAAATGCGAACACTGAAGCTTTCTTT	CASSLINANTEAFF
TRBV6-5	once	TRBD1	TRBJ2-4	TGTGCCAGCAGTACTTCCGGGACAGGGTTAAACATTCAGTACTTC	CASSTSGTGLNIQYF
TRBV12-3/TRBV12-4	.	.	TRBJ1-1	TGTGCCAGCGAACAGATAAACACTGAAGCTTTCTTT	CASEQINTEAFF